This T cell receptor beta chain stems from a study of CD8 T cells in Susac syndrome. It was with random hexamers that about 0.45 to 1 ug RNA was reverse transcribed. Across 54 Vbeta and 13 Jbeta, immunoSEQ multiplex PCR amplified TCR beta CDR3. TCRdb called the immunoSEQ multiplex PCR reads again in MiXCR, with one record for every CDR3 protein. The sample shows about 280,000 distinct CDR3 sequences, 70% to 90% of them seen only once. J was trimmed by 1 base and V by 5 bases; bases with no gene match: 17. Germline CDR1 is DFQATT and CDR2 is SNEGSKA (reference sequence). This CDR3 is 20 amino acids long. In blood CD8+ and CD4+ T cells, TCR beta underwent sequencing. FACS was used to enrich TEMRA cells, whereas the CD8+ and CD4+ T cells were obtained by negative isolation.

Sequencing was carried out using CD8+ T cells from PBMCs. V usage is TRBV20-1 and J usage is TRBJ2-3; 14 nucleotides align to TRBD2. This TCR was recovered from a human donor with multiple sclerosis. This CDR3 is CSAPLRGLAGDRGRTDTQYF. CDR3 DNA sequence: TGCAGTGCTCCCCTCAGGGGACTAGCGGGAGATCGGGGGCGCACAGATACGCAGTATTTT.